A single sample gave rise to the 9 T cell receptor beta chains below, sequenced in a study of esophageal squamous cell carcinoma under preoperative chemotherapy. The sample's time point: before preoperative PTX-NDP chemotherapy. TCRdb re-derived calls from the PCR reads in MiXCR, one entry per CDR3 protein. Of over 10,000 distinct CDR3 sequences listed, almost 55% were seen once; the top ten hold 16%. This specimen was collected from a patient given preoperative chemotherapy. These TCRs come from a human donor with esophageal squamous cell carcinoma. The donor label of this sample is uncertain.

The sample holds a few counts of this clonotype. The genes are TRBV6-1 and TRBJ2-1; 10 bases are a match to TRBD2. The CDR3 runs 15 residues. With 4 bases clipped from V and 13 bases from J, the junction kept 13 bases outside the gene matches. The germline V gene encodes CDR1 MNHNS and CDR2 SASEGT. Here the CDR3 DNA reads TGTGCCAGCAGTGTCCAGCGGGGGGGCTCGGAGACCCAGTTCTTC. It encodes CASSVQRGGSETQFF.

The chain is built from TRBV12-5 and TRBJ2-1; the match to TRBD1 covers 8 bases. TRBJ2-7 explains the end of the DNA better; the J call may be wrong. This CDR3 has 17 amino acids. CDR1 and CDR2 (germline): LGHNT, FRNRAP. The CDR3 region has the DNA TGTGCTAGTGGTTTGGTACTTTTCAGGGGGCAAAACAATGAGCAGTACTTC. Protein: CASGLVLFRGQNNEQYF.

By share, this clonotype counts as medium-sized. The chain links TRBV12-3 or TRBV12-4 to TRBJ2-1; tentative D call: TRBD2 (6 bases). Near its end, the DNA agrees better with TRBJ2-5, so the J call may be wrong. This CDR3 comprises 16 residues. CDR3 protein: CASSLGEEGSQETQYF. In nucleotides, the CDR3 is TGTGCCAGCAGTTTAGGGGAGGAGGGGTCCCAAGAGACCCAGTACTTC.

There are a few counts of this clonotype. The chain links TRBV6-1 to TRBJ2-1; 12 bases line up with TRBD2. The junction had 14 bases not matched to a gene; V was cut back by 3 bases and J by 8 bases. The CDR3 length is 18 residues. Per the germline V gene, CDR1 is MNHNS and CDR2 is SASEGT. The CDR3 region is CASSDRLAGANHGDEQFF. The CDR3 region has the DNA TGTGCCAGCAGTGATAGACTAGCGGGAGCGAACCACGGGGATGAGCAGTTCTTC.

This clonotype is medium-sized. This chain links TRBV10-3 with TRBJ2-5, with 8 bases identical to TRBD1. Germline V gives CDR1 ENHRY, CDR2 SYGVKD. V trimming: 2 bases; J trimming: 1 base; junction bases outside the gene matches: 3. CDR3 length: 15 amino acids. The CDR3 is CAISERGTGQETQYF. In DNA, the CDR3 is TGTGCCATCAGTGAGAGGGGGACAGGCCAAGAGACCCAGTACTTC.

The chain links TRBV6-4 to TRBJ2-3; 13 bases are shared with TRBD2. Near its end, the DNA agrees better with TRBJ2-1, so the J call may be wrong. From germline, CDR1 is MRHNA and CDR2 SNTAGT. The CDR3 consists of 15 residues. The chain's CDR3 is CASSDGLAGDNEQFF. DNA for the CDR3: TGTGCCAGCAGTGACGGACTAGCGGGAGACAATGAGCAGTTCTTC.

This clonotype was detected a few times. As DNA, the CDR3 is TGTGCCAGCAGCTTAAGGGGGATTTCCTACGAGCAGTACTTC. This sequence encodes CASSLRGISYEQYF. The chain combines TRBV7-9 with TRBJ2-1; a weak D match, TRBD1 (6 bases). The end of the DNA aligns better with TRBJ2-7, so the J call may be wrong. This CDR3 is 14 amino acids long. CDR1 SEHNR and CDR2 FQNEAQ come from the germline V gene (reference sequence).

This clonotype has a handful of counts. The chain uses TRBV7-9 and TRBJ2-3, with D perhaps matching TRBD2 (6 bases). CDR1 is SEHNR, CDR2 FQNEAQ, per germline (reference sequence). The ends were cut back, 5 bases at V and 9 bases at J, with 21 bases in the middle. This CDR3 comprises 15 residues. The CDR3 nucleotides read TGTGCCAGCAGCGGCCCGGGAGTTTCCGCATTGACGCAGTATTTT. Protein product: CASSGPGVSALTQYF. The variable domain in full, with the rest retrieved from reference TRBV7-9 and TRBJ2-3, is DTGVSQNPRHKITKRGQNVTFRCDPISEHNRLYWYRQTLGQGPEFLTYFQNEAQLEKSRLLSDRFSAERPKGSFSTLEIQRTEQGDSAMYLCASSGPGVSALTQYFGPGTRLTVL.

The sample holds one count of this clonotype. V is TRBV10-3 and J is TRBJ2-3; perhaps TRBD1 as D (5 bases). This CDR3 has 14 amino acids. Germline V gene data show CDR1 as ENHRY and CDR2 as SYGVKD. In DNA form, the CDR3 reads TGTGCGGGGAAAGGGGCGGAGAGCCCAGATACGCAGTATTTT. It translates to CAGKGAESPDTQYF.